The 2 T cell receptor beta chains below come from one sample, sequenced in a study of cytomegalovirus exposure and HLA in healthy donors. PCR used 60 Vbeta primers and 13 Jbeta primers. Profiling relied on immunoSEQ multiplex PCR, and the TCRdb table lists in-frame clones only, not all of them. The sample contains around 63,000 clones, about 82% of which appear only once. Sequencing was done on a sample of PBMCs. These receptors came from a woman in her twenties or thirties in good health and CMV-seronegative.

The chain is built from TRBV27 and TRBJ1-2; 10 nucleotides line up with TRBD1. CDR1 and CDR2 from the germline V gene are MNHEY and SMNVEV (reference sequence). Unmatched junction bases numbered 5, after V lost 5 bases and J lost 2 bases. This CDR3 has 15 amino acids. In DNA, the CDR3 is TGTGCCAGCAGTCCCCGGGACAGGGGAAACTATGGCTACACCTTC. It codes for CASSPRDRGNYGYTF.

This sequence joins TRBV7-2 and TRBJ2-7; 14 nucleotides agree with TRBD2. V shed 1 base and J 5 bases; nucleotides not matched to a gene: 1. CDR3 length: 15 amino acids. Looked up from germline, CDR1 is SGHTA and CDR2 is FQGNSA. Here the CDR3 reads CASSLGLAGGHEQYF. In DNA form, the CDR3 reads TGTGCCAGCAGCTTAGGACTAGCGGGGGGGCACGAGCAGTACTTC. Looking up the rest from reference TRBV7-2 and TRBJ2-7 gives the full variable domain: GAGVSQSPSNKVTEKGKDVELRCDPISGHTALYWYRQSLGQGLEFLIYFQGNSAPDKSGLPSDRFSAERTGGSVSTLTIQRTQQEDSAVYLCASSLGLAGGHEQYFGPGTRLTVT.